This entry describes one TCR beta chain. The entry originates in a study of response to subunit inactivated influenza vaccine. Looked up from germline, CDR1 is SNHLY and CDR2 is FYNNEI. V shed 3 bases and J shed 0 bases, with 12 bases lying between them. The length of the CDR3 is 15 residues. Via MiXCR, TCRdb re-called the RT-PCR reads, giving one row per CDR3 protein. The sample records around 580,000 distinct CDR3 sequences, 12% to 15% being singletons. The gene calls are TRBV2 and TRBJ2-7, with D maybe TRBD2 (5 bases). The source is a man aged 50 or older who received an inactivated influenza vaccine. This specimen consisted of PBMCs from blood, obtained 11 to 12 days after vaccination. In DNA form, the CDR3 reads TGTGCCAGCAGTGAGGTGGACTCGAGCTCCTACGAGCAGTACTTC. Translated, it gives CASSEVDSSSYEQYF.